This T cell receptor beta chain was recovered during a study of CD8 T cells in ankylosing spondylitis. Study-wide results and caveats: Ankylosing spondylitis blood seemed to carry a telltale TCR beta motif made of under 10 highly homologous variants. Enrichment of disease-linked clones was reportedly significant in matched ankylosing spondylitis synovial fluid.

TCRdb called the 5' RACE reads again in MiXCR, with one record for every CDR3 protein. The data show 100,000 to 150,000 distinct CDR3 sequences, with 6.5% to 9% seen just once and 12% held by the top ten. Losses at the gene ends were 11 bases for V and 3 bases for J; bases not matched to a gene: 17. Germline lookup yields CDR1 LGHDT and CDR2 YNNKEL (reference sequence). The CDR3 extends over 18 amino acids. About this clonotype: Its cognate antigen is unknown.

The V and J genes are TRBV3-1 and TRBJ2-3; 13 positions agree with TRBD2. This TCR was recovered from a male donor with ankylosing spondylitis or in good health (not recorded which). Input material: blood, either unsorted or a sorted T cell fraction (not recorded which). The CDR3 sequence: CASTQDRGLAGLTDTQYF. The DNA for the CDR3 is TGTGCCTCCACCCAAGACCGGGGACTAGCGGGATTAACAGATACGCAGTATTTT.